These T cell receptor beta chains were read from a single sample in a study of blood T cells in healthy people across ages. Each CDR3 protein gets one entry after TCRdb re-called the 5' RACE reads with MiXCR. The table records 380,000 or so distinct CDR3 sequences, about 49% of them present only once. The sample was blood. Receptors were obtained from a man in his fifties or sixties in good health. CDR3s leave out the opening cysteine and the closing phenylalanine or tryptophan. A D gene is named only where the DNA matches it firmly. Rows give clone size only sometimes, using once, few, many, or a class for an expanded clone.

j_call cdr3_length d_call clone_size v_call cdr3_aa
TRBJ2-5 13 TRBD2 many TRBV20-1 SAGSGTSGSQTQY
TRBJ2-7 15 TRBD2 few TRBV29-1 SVENKGSGLAGDEQY
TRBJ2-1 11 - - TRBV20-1 SARDLGDNEQF
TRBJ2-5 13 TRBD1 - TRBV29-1 SVEESDRGRREQY
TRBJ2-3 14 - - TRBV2 ASSETRGQGTDTQY
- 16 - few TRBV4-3 ASSQDMTSVGPYNEQY
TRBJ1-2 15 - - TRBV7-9 ASSLALGLGPNYGYT
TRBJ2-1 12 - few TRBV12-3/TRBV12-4 ASSPALVFNEQF
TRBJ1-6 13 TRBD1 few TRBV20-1 SAYGQGRYNSPLH
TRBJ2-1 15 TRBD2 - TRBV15 ATSRDPAGGSRSEQF
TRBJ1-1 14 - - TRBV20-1 SARDLGRFPNTEAF
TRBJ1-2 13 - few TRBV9 ASSVVPGNTYGYT
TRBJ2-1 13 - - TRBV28 ASSLMSGDRNEQF
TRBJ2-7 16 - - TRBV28 ASSLRRDSRTRDYEQY
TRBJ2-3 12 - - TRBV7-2 ASSPVGRLDTQY
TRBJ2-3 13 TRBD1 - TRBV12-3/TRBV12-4 ASSLADREPDTQY
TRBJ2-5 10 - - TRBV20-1 SAVGPGETQY
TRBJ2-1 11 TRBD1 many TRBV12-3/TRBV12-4 ASTLGQANEQF
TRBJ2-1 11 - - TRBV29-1 SVAQARNNEQF
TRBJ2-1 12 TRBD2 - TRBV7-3 ASSLAGGRDEQF
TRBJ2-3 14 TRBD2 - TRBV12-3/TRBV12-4 ASSFMAAGGRDTQY
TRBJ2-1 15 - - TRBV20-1 SARDPNALADLNEQF
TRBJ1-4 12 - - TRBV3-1 ASSKLRSDEKLF
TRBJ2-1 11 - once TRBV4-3 ASSQDKGRKQF
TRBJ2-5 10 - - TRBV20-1 SARGPGETQY
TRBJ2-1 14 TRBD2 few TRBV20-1 SARLSGLAGGREQF
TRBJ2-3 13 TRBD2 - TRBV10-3 AIRLSSGGRDTQY
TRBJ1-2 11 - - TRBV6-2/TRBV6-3 ASSYRDNYGYT
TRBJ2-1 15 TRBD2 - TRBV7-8 ASSRGLAGGPGNEQF
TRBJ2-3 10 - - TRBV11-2 ASSSTPSTQY
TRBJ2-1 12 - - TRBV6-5 ASSATGRHNEQF
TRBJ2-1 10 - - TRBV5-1 ASSLVRHMEF
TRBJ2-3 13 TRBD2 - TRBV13 ASSFLAAGTDTQY
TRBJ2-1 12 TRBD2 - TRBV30 AWRRTSGRGEQF
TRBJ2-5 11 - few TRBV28 ASREGSRETQY
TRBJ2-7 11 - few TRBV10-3 AIRGDRPYEQY
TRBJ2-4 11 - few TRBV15 ATSRDRRNIQY
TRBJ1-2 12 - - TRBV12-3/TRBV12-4 ATAPQGPIYGYT
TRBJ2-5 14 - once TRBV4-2 ASSQDASGRGETQY
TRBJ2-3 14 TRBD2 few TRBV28 ASSIGTNQVADTQY
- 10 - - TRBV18 ASAPPGETQY
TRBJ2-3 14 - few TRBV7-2 ASSFMERPSTDTQY
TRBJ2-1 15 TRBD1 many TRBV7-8 ASSPSGGQGAGNEQF
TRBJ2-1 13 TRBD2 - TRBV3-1 ASSQALAGSNEQF
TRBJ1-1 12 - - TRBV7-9 ASSLEAGNTEAF
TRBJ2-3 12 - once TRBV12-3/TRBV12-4 ASIGGVGADTQY
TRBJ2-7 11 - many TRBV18 ASSLQSDYEQY